These 19 T cell receptor beta chains originate from one sample sequenced in a study of shared clonotypes between healthy human individuals. Generated by immunoSEQ multiplex PCR, the TCRdb table keeps only in-frame clones and is missing some. The sample has around 990,000 clones, approximately 80% seen once; the top ten hold approximately 0.9%. The sample consisted of memory CD4+ T cells from PBMCs. Subset of the sample: CD45RA-negative fraction. The receptor set was obtained from a man in his late teens or twenties in good health. Some clones in this sample may be carry-over from other donors' samples.

This sequence joins TRBV29-1 and TRBJ2-7; tentative D call: TRBD1 (6 bases). This CDR3 has 13 residues. V dropped 3 bases and J dropped 1 base, with 10 bases sitting between them. Germline CDR1 is SQVTM and CDR2 is ANQGSEA. CDR3 protein: CSVDLQGSYEQYF. The CDR3 coding sequence is TGCAGCGTTGACTTACAGGGATCCTACGAGCAGTACTTC.

The CDR3 DNA follows: TGTGCCAGCAGCTTCCTGACAGGCCAAGAGACCCAGTACTTC. Translated, it gives CASSFLTGQETQYF. The chain is built from TRBV7-9 and TRBJ2-5; D perhaps matches TRBD1 (6 bases). The V end was cut by 3 bases, the J end by 1 base, with 9 bases between. The CDR3 is 14 amino acids. From germline, CDR1 is SEHNR and CDR2 FQNEAQ (reference sequence).

The chain links TRBV2 to TRBJ1-3, with TRBD1 matching 7 bases. Germline V gene lookup returns CDR1 SNHLY and CDR2 FYNNEI. V shed 4 bases, J shed 2 bases, and the junction held 2 bases outside the gene matches. This CDR3 comprises 14 residues. Written as DNA, the CDR3 is TGTGCCAGCAGTGTCCAGGGGGCTGGAAACACCATATATTTT. Amino acids: CASSVQGAGNTIYF.

About this clone itself: The same CDR3 arises from other DNA sequences in this sample as well. This chain links TRBV5-4 with TRBJ2-5, with D possibly matching TRBD2 (6 bases). The CDR3 extends over 12 amino acids. CDR1 is SGHNT and CDR2 is YYREEE in the germline V gene (reference sequence). V shed 2 bases and J shed 5 bases, with 7 bases lying between them. As DNA, the CDR3 is TGTGCCAGCAGCTTCAGCGGGGAGACCCAGTACTTC. Translation gives CASSFSGETQYF.

The CDR3 loop reads CASGLGVNTGELFF. The CDR3 bases are TGTGCTAGTGGTTTGGGGGTGAACACCGGGGAGCTGTTTTTT. This chain joins TRBV12-5 and TRBJ2-2; D is ambiguous. V shed 1 base and J shed 1 base, with 4 bases lying between them. The germline CDR1 and CDR2 sequences are LGHNT and FRNRAP. The CDR3 runs to 14 residues.

This chain joins TRBV15 and TRBJ2-7, with a tentative D call TRBD1 (6 bases). The germline V and J ends were trimmed by 1 base and 6 bases, with 10 bases remaining between them. Germline V lookup: CDR1 LNHNV, CDR2 YYDKDF (reference sequence). This CDR3 region has 13 residues. The DNA of the CDR3 is TGTGCCACCAGCAGAGGACGAGGGGGCGAGCAGTACTTC. This gives the protein CATSRGRGGEQYF.

The V call is TRBV7-2, the J call TRBJ1-2; D uncertain. Deletions cut 5 bases from V and 7 bases from J, with 17 bases between. Germline V gene sequence: CDR1 SGHTA, CDR2 FQGNSA. The CDR3 has 14 amino acids. CDR3: CASSPMAAAGGYTF. For the CDR3, the DNA is TGTGCCAGCAGCCCTATGGCCGCTGCCGGTGGCTACACCTTC.

The chain links TRBV29-1 to TRBJ2-1, with D unclear. CDR1 and CDR2 (germline): SQVTM, ANQGSEA. The CDR3 is 13 residues long. The germline V and J ends were trimmed by 3 bases and 3 bases, with 9 bases remaining between them. Here the CDR3 reads CSVDRAGYNEQFF. The CDR3 DNA sequence: TGCAGCGTTGATCGAGCAGGCTACAATGAGCAGTTCTTC.

DNA for the CDR3: TGTGCCAGCAGCTTTCGGCTAGCGGGAACCTACGAGCAGTACTTC. The encoded protein is CASSFRLAGTYEQYF. The chain links TRBV5-5 to TRBJ2-7; the match to TRBD2 covers 9 bases. The CDR3 totals 15 residues. With V trimmed by 2 bases and J by 2 bases, 5 bases remained unmatched. Germline CDR1 reads SGHKS; CDR2 reads YYEKEE (reference sequence).

The rearrangement uses TRBV7-2 and TRBJ2-2; the match to TRBD2 covers 7 bases. This CDR3 comprises 18 residues. Germline V lookup: CDR1 SGHTA, CDR2 FQGNSA. With V trimmed by 5 bases and J by 1 base, 13 bases remained unmatched. CDR3 DNA: TGTGCCAGCAGCCATCTTGGACTAGGGTGGGAGAACACCGGGGAGCTGTTTTTT. Protein product: CASSHLGLGWENTGELFF. The whole variable domain, filled in from reference TRBV7-2 and TRBJ2-2, reads GAGVSQSPSNKVTEKGKDVELRCDPISGHTALYWYRQSLGQGLEFLIYFQGNSAPDKSGLPSDRFSAERTGGSVSTLTIQRTQQEDSAVYLCASSHLGLGWENTGELFFGEGSRLTVL.

CDR3 residues: CASKFDTGELFF. CDR3 bases: TGTGCCAGCAAGTTCGACACCGGGGAGCTGTTTTTT. The chain uses TRBV5-4 and TRBJ2-2; D is uncertain. This CDR3 contains 12 residues. Between the trimmed V and J ends, which lost 6 bases and 3 bases, there was a span of 6 bases. Germline CDR1 reads SGHNT; CDR2 reads YYREEE (reference sequence). Supplemented by reference TRBV5-4 and TRBJ2-2, the full variable domain reads ETGVTQSPTHLIKTRGQQVTLRCSSQSGHNTVSWYQQALGQGPQFIFQYYREEENGRGNFPPRFSGLQFPNYSSELNVNALELDDSALYLCASKFDTGELFFGEGSRLTVL.

The V call is TRBV7-9, the J call TRBJ1-1, with TRBD1 matching over 7 bases. CDR1 and CDR2 (germline): SEHNR, FQNEAQ (reference sequence). CDR3 size: 16 residues. V was pared by 5 bases and J by 2 bases, with 11 bases of the junction left unmatched. This CDR3 reads CASSPRGQRGNTEAFF. The DNA of the CDR3 is TGTGCCAGCAGCCCTAGGGGGCAGCGGGGAAACACTGAAGCTTTCTTT. Filled out from reference TRBV7-9 and TRBJ1-1, the complete variable domain reads DTGVSQNPRHKITKRGQNVTFRCDPISEHNRLYWYRQTLGQGPEFLTYFQNEAQLEKSRLLSDRFSAERPKGSFSTLEIQRTEQGDSAMYLCASSPRGQRGNTEAFFGQGTRLTVV.

The chain couples TRBV4-2 to TRBJ1-2; D ambiguous. CDR1 is LGHNA, CDR2 YNFKEQ, per germline. CDR3 length: 14 residues. V was cut by 2 bases and J by 4 bases, with 11 bases left in between. CDR3 in amino acids: CASSQPDNSYGYTF. The CDR3 DNA reads as TGTGCCAGCAGCCAACCCGACAACTCCTATGGCTACACCTTC.

The sample holds a few counts of this clone. The V and J genes are TRBV25-1 and TRBJ2-5, with D possibly matching TRBD1 (7 bases). The germline V gene encodes CDR1 MGHDK and CDR2 SYGVNS. Deletions cut 7 bases from V and 0 bases from J, with 12 bases between. This CDR3 contains 14 residues. The CDR3 DNA reads as TGTGCCAGCACAGGGGGGAGTAACCAAGAGACCCAGTACTTC. The encoded protein is CASTGGSNQETQYF.

V and J are TRBV11-2 and TRBJ1-2; weak D call: TRBD1 (5 bases). The CDR3 spans 15 residues. V dropped 1 base and J dropped 8 bases, with 17 bases sitting between them. Germline values: CDR1 SGHAT, CDR2 FQNNGV. The CDR3 loop reads CASSLVLAGGIGYTF. In DNA, the CDR3 is TGTGCCAGCAGCTTAGTTTTGGCGGGGGGTATCGGCTACACCTTC.

The V and J genes are TRBV7-2 and TRBJ2-4; no firm D call. The ends were cut back, 2 bases at V and 0 bases at J, with 8 bases in the middle. Germline V gene data show CDR1 as SGHTA and CDR2 as FQGNSA. The CDR3 is 15 residues long. The CDR3 protein is CASSLMELAKNIQYF. The CDR3 region has the DNA TGTGCCAGCAGCTTAATGGAGCTAGCCAAAAACATTCAGTACTTC.

The CDR3 sequence: CASRDYGGRGGYTF. The CDR3 DNA sequence: TGTGCCAGCAGGGACTATGGGGGGCGCGGTGGCTACACCTTC. The J gene is TRBJ1-2, the V gene TRBV6-6, with D possibly TRBD1 on 6 matching bases. Trimming removed 6 bases from V and 7 bases from J, with 18 bases in between. Germline CDR1 reads MNHNY; CDR2 reads SVGAGI (reference sequence). The CDR3 covers 14 residues.

J is TRBJ2-7 and V is TRBV9; a possible D gene is TRBD2 (6 bases). V gave up 0 bases and J gave up 3 bases, with 13 bases separating them. This CDR3 spans 15 amino acids. Germline CDR1 SGDLS, CDR2 YYNGEE. In nucleotides, the CDR3 is TGTGCCAGCAGCGTAGGGGCGGGGACCAACTACGAGCAGTACTTC. As protein: CASSVGAGTNYEQYF.

The rearrangement joins TRBV7-3 to TRBJ2-5; TRBD2 is a possible D gene (6 bases). V was cut by 5 bases and J by 1 base, with 11 bases left in between. This CDR3 region has 14 residues. Germline values: CDR1 SGHTA, CDR2 FQGTGA. CDR3 sequence reads: CASSRYGGQETQYF. The CDR3 nucleotides read TGTGCCAGCAGCCGCTACGGGGGCCAAGAGACCCAGTACTTC.